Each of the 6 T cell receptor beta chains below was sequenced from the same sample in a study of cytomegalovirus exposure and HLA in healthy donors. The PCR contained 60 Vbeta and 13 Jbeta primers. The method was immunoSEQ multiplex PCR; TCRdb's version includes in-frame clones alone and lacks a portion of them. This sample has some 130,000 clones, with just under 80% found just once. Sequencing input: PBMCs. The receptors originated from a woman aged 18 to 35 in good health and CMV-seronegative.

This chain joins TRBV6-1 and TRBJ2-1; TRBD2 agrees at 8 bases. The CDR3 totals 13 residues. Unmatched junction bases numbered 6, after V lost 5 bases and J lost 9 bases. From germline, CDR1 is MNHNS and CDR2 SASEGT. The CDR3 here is CASSNFGGGEQFF. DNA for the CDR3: TGTGCCAGCAGTAACTTCGGGGGGGGTGAGCAGTTCTTC.

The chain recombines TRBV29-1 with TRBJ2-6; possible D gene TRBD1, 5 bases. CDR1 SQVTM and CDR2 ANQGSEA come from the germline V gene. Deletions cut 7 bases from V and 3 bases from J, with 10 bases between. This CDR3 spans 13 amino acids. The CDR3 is CSATANGANVLTF. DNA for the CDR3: TGCAGCGCGACAGCGAATGGGGCCAACGTCCTGACTTTC.

CDR3 in amino acids: CASHRERVATEAFF. CDR3 bases: TGTGCCAGCCACCGGGAGAGGGTCGCCACTGAAGCTTTCTTT. V and J are TRBV19 and TRBJ1-1, with D unclear. This CDR3 is 14 amino acids long. The V gene's germline CDR1 is LNHDA and CDR2 SQIVND (reference sequence). V dropped 9 bases and J dropped 4 bases, with 18 bases sitting between them.

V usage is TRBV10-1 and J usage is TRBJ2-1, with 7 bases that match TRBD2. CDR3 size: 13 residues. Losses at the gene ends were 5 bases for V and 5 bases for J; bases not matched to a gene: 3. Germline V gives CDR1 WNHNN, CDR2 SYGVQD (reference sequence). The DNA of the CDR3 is TGCGCCAGCAGTAGCGGGGAGAACAATGAGCAGTTCTTC. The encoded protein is CASSSGENNEQFF.

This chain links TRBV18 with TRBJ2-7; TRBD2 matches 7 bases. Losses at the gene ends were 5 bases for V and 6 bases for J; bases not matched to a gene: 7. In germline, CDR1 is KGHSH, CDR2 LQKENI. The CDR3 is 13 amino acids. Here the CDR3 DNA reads TGTGCCAGCTCAATGGCGGGAGACCGCGAGCAGTACTTC. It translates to CASSMAGDREQYF.

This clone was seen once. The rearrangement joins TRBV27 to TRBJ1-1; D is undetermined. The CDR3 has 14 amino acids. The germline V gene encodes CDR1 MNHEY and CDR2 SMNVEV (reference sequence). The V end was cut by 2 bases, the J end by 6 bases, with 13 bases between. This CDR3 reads CASSLIIEGAEAFF. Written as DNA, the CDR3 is TGTGCCAGCAGTTTAATCATTGAGGGCGCTGAAGCTTTCTTT.